The TCR beta chain described here comes from a study of regulatory T cells in long-lasting Graves disease. Overall study: Patients newly diagnosed with Graves' had been on antithyroid drugs for under 3 months.

Building the TCR beta libraries relied on iRepertoire HTBI primers, and CDR3 regions underwent Arm-PCR. Under the authors' procedure: Taken together, the samples had roughly 56 TRBV and more than 12 TRBJ segments identified. TCRdb called the multiplex PCR reads again in MiXCR, with one record for every CDR3 protein. These V and J calls derive from TCRdb rather than the authors' analysis. Here the sample spans about 540,000 distinct CDR3 sequences, about 14% being singletons. Time point noted: newly diagnosed GD, antithyroid drugs for less than 3 months. PBMCs were the source of the RNA used for TCR sequencing. The CDR3 contains 19 residues. Trimming removed 1 base from V and 9 bases from J; junction bases left unmatched: 17. Germline values: CDR1 MGHRA, CDR2 YSYEKL. These data are also associated with another study on T cells in Graves' hyperthyroidism and ophthalmopathy. That work adds: Initially, a first-round RT-PCR of the TCR CDR3 employed the HTBI primer set. Ophthalmopathy was distinguished from stable hyperthyroidism by 13 V-J signatures.

This TCR was sampled from a man aged 30 to 39 with Graves disease. Source: peripheral blood mononuclear cells (PBMCs), taken at new diagnosis, from a patient treated with antithyroid drugs. V and J are TRBV4-1 and TRBJ2-5; 13 positions match TRBD2. CDR3 residues: CASSQGTSGSFGTGRAQYF. In DNA form, the CDR3 reads TGCGCCAGCAGCCAAGGGACTAGCGGGAGTTTTGGGACAGGGAGGGCCCAGTACTTC.